The 13 T cell receptor beta chains presented below share a single source sample, sequenced in a study of post-analysis software for immune sequencing data. Unique molecular identifiers tagged the TCR beta cDNA libraries. One entry per CDR3 protein results from TCRdb running MiXCR on the PCR reads. The sample records roughly 800,000 distinct CDR3 sequences, roughly 50% being singletons. Study conclusions and caveats: Included in a set of about five TRBV segments more frequent in patients than controls were TRBV5-6, TRBV5-1 and TRBV20-1.

No antigen has been identified for these receptors. Sequenced sample: blood. These receptors all come from a girl aged 5 to 17 with multiple sclerosis.

This clonotype appeared a single time. The V and J genes are TRBV20-1 and TRBJ2-3; unclear D gene. The CDR3 spans 16 residues. V was shortened by 1 base and J by 3 bases, with 17 bases between the two germline ends. Germline values: CDR1 DFQATT, CDR2 SNEGSKA (reference sequence). CDR3 loop: CSARGPPKGTTDTQYF. As DNA, the CDR3 is TGCAGTGCTAGAGGCCCGCCGAAGGGTACAACAGATACGCAGTATTTT.

The V call is TRBV7-3, the J call TRBJ2-5, with D possibly TRBD1 on 5 matching bases. The end of the DNA aligns better with TRBJ2-4, so the J call may be wrong. CDR3 length equals 18 residues. Germline lookup yields CDR1 SGHTA and CDR2 FQGTGA. CDR3 nucleotides: TGTGCCAGCAGCACAACGTCGGTCTTATTGGGGCTTGCGAACATTCAGTACTTC. This translates into CASSTTSVLLGLANIQYF.

The rearrangement uses TRBV5-1 and TRBJ2-1; D unresolved. The germline V gene has CDR1 SGHRS and CDR2 YFSETQ. Trimming left V 4 bases short and J 8 bases short, with 7 bases between. CDR3 length equals 11 residues. CDR3 residues: CASSARDEQFF. The CDR3 nucleotides read TGCGCCAGCAGCGCGCGTGATGAGCAGTTCTTC.

J is TRBJ2-7 and V is TRBV4-2; the match to TRBD2 covers 12 bases. Germline trimming cut 3 bases from V and 1 base from J; bases unmatched to any gene: 7. CDR3 length: 17 residues. Germline CDR1 LGHNA, CDR2 YNFKEQ. CDR3 loop: CASSHQLAGGDSYEQYF. CDR3 DNA sequence: TGTGCCAGCAGCCATCAACTAGCGGGGGGCGATTCCTACGAGCAGTACTTC.

The V call is TRBV5-1, the J call TRBJ1-2; perhaps TRBD1 as D (5 bases). V lost 0 bases and J 7 bases, leaving 13 bases between the germline ends. Germline V gene lookup returns CDR1 SGHRS and CDR2 YFSETQ. This CDR3 comprises 14 residues. This CDR3 is CASSLVGRDGGYTF. The CDR3 DNA reads TGCGCCAGCAGCTTGGTCGGCAGGGACGGTGGCTACACCTTC. Based on the CDR3 plus reference TRBV5-1 and TRBJ1-2, the full variable domain is KAGVTQTPRYLIKTRGQQVTLSCSPISGHRSVSWYQQTPGQGLQFLFEYFSETQRNKGNFPGRFSGRQFSNSRSEMNVSTLELGDSALYLCASSLVGRDGGYTFGSGTRLTVV.

The rearrangement uses TRBV5-1 and TRBJ2-5; D perhaps matches TRBD2 (5 bases). The germline V gene encodes CDR1 SGHRS and CDR2 YFSETQ. The CDR3 runs to 15 residues. V lost 4 bases and J lost 5, with 18 bases in between. The DNA of the CDR3 is TGCGCCAGCAGCACCCGGGTCAACGGCGGGGAGACCCAGTACTTC. Protein: CASSTRVNGGETQYF.

This rearrangement joins TRBV29-1 to TRBJ2-1; D not resolved. CDR1 SQVTM and CDR2 ANQGSEA come from the germline V gene. V lost 2 bases, J lost 0 bases, and 8 bases lay in between. The CDR3 covers 14 residues. The CDR3 nucleotides read TGCAGCGTTGAATCTCCGAGCTCCTACAATGAGCAGTTCTTC. Its protein is CSVESPSSYNEQFF.

The chain is built from TRBV18 and TRBJ2-3; D remains ambiguous. Germline V gene lookup returns CDR1 KGHSH and CDR2 LQKENI. The CDR3 contains 12 residues. Trimming removed 7 bases from V and 4 bases from J, with 9 bases in between. The CDR3 region is CASYPWADTQYF. The CDR3 bases are TGTGCCAGCTACCCTTGGGCAGATACGCAGTATTTT.

This clonotype came up a few times. The V and J genes are TRBV7-9 and TRBJ2-5, with D possibly called TRBD1 or TRBD2 (5 bases each). From germline, CDR1 is SEHNR and CDR2 FQNEAQ (reference sequence). The length of the CDR3 is 15 residues. Trimming removed 5 bases from V and 2 bases from J, with 15 bases in between. The CDR3 reads CASSQQQGEQETQYF. DNA for the CDR3: TGTGCCAGCAGCCAGCAGCAGGGAGAGCAAGAGACCCAGTACTTC.

The chain uses TRBV6-5 and TRBJ1-1, with TRBD1 matching 11 bases. The CDR3 loop spans 16 amino acids. CDR1 and CDR2 (germline): MNHEY, SVGAGI. V trimming: 6 bases; J trimming: 5 bases; junction bases outside the gene matches: 11. The CDR3 nucleotides read TGTGCCAGCAGATTAAGGGACAGGGGGTTGGGGACTGAAGCTTTCTTT. Protein: CASRLRDRGLGTEAFF.

The genes are TRBV5-1 and TRBJ2-7; unclear D gene. Trimming took 0 bases from V and 0 from J, leaving 13 bases between them. Germline CDR1 reads SGHRS; CDR2 reads YFSETQ. There are 16 residues in the CDR3. CDR3 residues: CASSLVLGSFSYEQYF. The CDR3 bases are TGCGCCAGCAGCTTGGTGCTGGGTTCTTTCTCCTACGAGCAGTACTTC.

This clonotype came up a few times. The chain links TRBV7-2 to TRBJ2-7; weak D call: TRBD1 (6 bases). The CDR3 covers 13 residues. V was pared by 1 base and J by 6 bases, with 10 bases between. Germline V gene sequence: CDR1 SGHTA, CDR2 FQGNSA. This chain's CDR3 is CASSLEQGCEQYF. In DNA, the CDR3 is TGTGCCAGCAGCTTAGAACAGGGCTGCGAGCAGTACTTC. Full variable domain (rest looked up from reference TRBV7-2 and TRBJ2-7): GAGVSQSPSNKVTEKGKDVELRCDPISGHTALYWYRQSLGQGLEFLIYFQGNSAPDKSGLPSDRFSAERTGGSVSTLTIQRTQQEDSAVYLCASSLEQGCEQYFGPGTRLTVT.

The chain links TRBV12-3 or TRBV12-4 to TRBJ2-6; 15 positions match TRBD2. Germline trimming cut 0 bases from V and 3 bases from J; bases unmatched to any gene: 0. The CDR3 has 18 amino acids. The CDR3 DNA reads as TGTGCCAGCAGTTTAGCGGGACTAGCGGGAGGTGGGGCCAACGTCCTGACTTTC. Its protein product is CASSLAGLAGGGANVLTF.